The T cell receptor beta chain described here comes from a study of blood T cell repertoires in COVID-19. Overall study: The samples span acute and convalescent COVID-19 from the United States, Italy and Spain. T cells, B-cell-depleted T cells, or PBMCs provided the cDNA or gDNA that served as material.

Authors' processing steps: Nucleated cell number was recorded as an estimate derived from reference gene primer amplification. The repertoire was sequenced with immunoSEQ multiplex PCR; TCRdb's copy has only in-frame clones and lacks some. D and trimming were read from the DNA, whereas the V and J calls and clone size are those reported in that table. The sample has about 64,000 clones; more than 75% are singletons. Germline CDR1 SGHAT, CDR2 FQNNGV. V was pared by 2 bases and J by 6 bases, with 6 bases of the junction left unmatched. The CDR3 runs to 15 residues. The chain has TRBV11-2 and TRBJ2-1, with 8 bases that match TRBD1. This TCR was sampled from a human donor in a cohort sampled during active COVID-19. Sequencing was done on a sample of peripheral blood. The CDR3 DNA reads TGTGCCAGCAGCTTACAGGGGACAGGAAGCAATGAGCAGTTCTTC. As protein: CASSLQGTGSNEQFF.